This T cell receptor (beta chain) was sequenced for a study of cytomegalovirus exposure and HLA in healthy donors. J gave up 0 bases and V 4 bases, and 7 bases lay outside the gene matches. This CDR3 has 18 residues. From germline, CDR1 is MDHEN and CDR2 SYDVKM. While unrecorded immune exposures were likely, the donors were nominally healthy when sampled. A multiplex PCR was run with 60 Vbeta primers and 13 Jbeta primers. TCRdb's table, derived via immunoSEQ multiplex PCR, lists solely in-frame clones and lacks some. The data hold about 140,000 clones, with approximately 84% observed a single time. Points on this clone: Its antigen is currently unknown.

Points from the study as a whole: Only CMV serostatus was available as immune exposure information. Analyses of presence and absence presupposed an approximately uniform sequencing depth across donors.

This TCR was recovered from a man aged 25-45 years in good health and CMV-seropositive. The chain is built from TRBV28 and TRBJ2-6; TRBD1 agrees at 9 bases. Specimen: PBMCs. CDR3 sequence (DNA): TGTGCCAGCAGTTGGGACAGGGCAGAACCCTCTGGGGCCAACGTCCTGACTTTC. Amino acid sequence: CASSWDRAEPSGANVLTF.